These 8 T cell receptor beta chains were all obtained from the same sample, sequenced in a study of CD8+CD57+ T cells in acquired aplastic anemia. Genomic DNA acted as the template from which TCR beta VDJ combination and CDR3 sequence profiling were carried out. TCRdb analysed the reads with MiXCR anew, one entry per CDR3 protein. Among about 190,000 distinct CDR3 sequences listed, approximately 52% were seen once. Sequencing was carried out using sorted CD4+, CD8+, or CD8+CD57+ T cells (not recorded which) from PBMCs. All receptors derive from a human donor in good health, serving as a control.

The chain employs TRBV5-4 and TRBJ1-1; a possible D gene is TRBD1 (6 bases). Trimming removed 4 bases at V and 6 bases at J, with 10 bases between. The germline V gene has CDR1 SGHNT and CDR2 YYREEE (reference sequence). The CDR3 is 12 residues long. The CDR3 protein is CASSLQGPEAFF. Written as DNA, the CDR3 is TGTGCCAGCAGCCTACAGGGACCTGAAGCTTTCTTT. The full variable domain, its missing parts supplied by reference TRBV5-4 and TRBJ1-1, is ETGVTQSPTHLIKTRGQQVTLRCSSQSGHNTVSWYQQALGQGPQFIFQYYREEENGRGNFPPRFSGLQFPNYSSELNVNALELDDSALYLCASSLQGPEAFFGQGTRLTVV.

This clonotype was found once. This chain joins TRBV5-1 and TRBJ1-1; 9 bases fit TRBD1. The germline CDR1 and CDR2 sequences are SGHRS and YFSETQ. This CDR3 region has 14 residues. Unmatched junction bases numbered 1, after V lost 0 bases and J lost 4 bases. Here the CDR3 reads CASSLGTGVTEAFF. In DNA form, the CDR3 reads TGCGCCAGCAGCTTGGGGACAGGGGTCACTGAAGCTTTCTTT.

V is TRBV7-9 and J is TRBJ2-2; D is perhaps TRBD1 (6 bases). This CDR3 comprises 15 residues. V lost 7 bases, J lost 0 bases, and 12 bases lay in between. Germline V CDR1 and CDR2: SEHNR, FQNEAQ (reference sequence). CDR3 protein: CASIMDSPNTGELFF. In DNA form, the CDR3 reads TGTGCCAGCATCATGGACAGCCCGAACACCGGGGAGCTGTTTTTT.

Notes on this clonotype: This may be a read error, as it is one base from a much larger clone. CDR3 coding DNA: TGCGCCAGCAGCATTGGCAGCTATGGCTGCACCTTC. Its protein is CASSIGSYGCTF. This rearrangement joins TRBV5-1 to TRBJ1-2; D remains unclear. Germline V lookup: CDR1 SGHRS, CDR2 YFSETQ. This CDR3 region has 12 residues.

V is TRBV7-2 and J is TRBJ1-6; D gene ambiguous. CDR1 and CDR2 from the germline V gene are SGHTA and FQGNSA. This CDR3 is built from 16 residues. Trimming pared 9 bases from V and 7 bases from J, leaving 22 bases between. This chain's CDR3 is CASSEDRTPLNSPLHF. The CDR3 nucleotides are TGTGCCAGTAGTGAAGACCGGACCCCTCTAAATTCACCCCTCCACTTT.

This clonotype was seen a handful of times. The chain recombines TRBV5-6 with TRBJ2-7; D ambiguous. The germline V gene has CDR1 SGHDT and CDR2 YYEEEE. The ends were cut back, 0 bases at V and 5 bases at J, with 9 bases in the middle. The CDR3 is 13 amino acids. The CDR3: CASSLAKGNEQYF. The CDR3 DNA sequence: TGTGCCAGCAGCTTGGCCAAAGGCAACGAGCAGTACTTC.

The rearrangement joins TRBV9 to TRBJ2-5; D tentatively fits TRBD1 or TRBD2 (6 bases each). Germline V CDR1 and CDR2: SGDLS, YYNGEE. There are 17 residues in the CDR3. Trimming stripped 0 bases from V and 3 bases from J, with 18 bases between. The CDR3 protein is CASSVGVRGRGEETQYF. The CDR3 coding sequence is TGTGCCAGCAGCGTAGGAGTTCGGGGGCGGGGAGAAGAGACCCAGTACTTC.

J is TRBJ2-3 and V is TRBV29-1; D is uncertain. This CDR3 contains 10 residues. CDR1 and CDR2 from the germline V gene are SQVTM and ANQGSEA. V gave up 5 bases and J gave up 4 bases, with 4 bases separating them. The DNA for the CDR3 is TGCAGCGTTCCCTCAGATACGCAGTATTTT. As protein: CSVPSDTQYF.